This record looks at one T cell receptor (beta chain) sequence and its context. The sample has other DNA sequences that encode this CDR3 too. The sample comes from a study of blood T cell repertoires in COVID-19. In the study overall: Acute and convalescent COVID-19 samples came from the United States, Italy and Spain.

Per the original data handling: Amplification of reference gene primers was used by the study to estimate nucleated cell counts. TCRdb's copy holds only in-frame clones and misses some; the assay was immunoSEQ multiplex PCR. V and J calls and clone size are given by that table; D and trimming were obtained from the DNA. The sample gives hundreds of thousands of clones, around 87% of which show up once; 1.5% to 2% is in the top ten. The CDR3 length is 14 residues. V shed 2 bases, J shed 4 bases, and the junction held 4 bases outside the gene matches. The germline CDR1 and CDR2 sequences are SNHLY and FYNNEI. Recruits, aged roughly 18 to 95 years, lived in 24 US areas.

The chain is built from TRBV2 and TRBJ2-7; 8 bases align to TRBD1. Sequencing was carried out using PBMCs or T cells enriched from blood (not recorded which). The receptor was isolated from a young woman with acute COVID-19. The CDR3 spells CASSEQGAGYEQYF. The CDR3, as DNA: TGTGCCAGCAGTGAACAGGGGGCGGGGTACGAGCAGTACTTC.